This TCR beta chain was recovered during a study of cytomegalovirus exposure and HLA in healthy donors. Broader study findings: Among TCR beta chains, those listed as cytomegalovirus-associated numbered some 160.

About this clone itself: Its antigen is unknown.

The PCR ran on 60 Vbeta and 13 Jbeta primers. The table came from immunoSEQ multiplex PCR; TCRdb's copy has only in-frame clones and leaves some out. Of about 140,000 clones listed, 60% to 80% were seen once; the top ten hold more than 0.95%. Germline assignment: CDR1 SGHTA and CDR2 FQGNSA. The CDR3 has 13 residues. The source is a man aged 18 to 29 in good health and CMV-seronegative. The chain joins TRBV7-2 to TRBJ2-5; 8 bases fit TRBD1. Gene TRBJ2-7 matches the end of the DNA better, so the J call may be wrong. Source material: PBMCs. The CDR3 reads CASSTGTGDEQYF. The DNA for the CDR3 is TGTGCCAGCAGCACCGGGACAGGCGACGAGCAGTACTTC.